The 20 T cell receptor beta chains given below trace back to one sample, sequenced in a study of blood T cells in healthy people across ages. Through a sample-barcoded 5' primer and a J-beta primer mix, a second PCR was run for about 6 to 11 cycles. TCRdb fed the 5' RACE reads into MiXCR, producing one record per CDR3 protein. The repertoire consists of 600,000 or so distinct CDR3 sequences, with about 30% occurring once and the leading ten covering 15% to 18%. Sequencing used blood. The receptors were sampled from a woman older than 75 in good health.

This clonotype occurred many times. The V call is TRBV10-3, the J call TRBJ1-2; D gene unclear. The V gene's germline CDR1 is ENHRY and CDR2 SYGVKD. This CDR3 is 13 amino acids long. Trimming cost V 2 bases and J 4 bases, with 8 bases left between them. CDR3 DNA: TGTGCCATCAGTGAGGACCGGGGCTATGGCTACACCTTC. Protein product: CAISEDRGYGYTF.

At least ten counts were recorded for this clonotype. V gene TRBV9 combines with J gene TRBJ1-2; 9 bases fit TRBD1. V lost 2 bases to trimming and J lost 7 bases; unmatched junction nucleotides: 3. CDR3 length: 13 amino acids. The germline V gene has CDR1 SGDLS and CDR2 YYNGEE. For the CDR3, the DNA is TGTGCCAGCAGCGTTCCGGGACAGGGTGGCTACACCTTC. Its translation is CASSVPGQGGYTF.

The table lists this clonotype with many counts. The J gene is TRBJ1-2, the V gene TRBV5-1, with D perhaps matching TRBD1 (6 bases). This CDR3 contains 15 residues. From germline, CDR1 is SGHRS and CDR2 YFSETQ. The ends were cut back, 1 base at V and 3 bases at J, with 13 bases in the middle. The CDR3 sequence is CASSLNGPGDYGYTF. The CDR3, as DNA: TGCGCCAGCAGCTTGAATGGCCCAGGGGACTATGGCTACACCTTC.

This clonotype has just one count. This may be a read error, as it is one base from a much larger clone. This chain links TRBV11-2 with TRBJ2-1; a possible D gene is TRBD1 (6 bases). Germline V gene lookup returns CDR1 SGHAT and CDR2 FQNNGV. The CDR3 covers 17 residues. CDR3 in amino acids: CAGSLIGGTGSYNEQFF. CDR3 coding DNA: TGTGCCGGCAGCCTTATAGGGGGTACAGGATCCTACAATGAGCAGTTCTTC.

Comment on this clonotype: Possible read error: a much larger clone is one base away. The chain recombines TRBV29-1 with TRBJ2-3; the D gene is possibly TRBD2 (5 bases). The CDR3 is 14 amino acids. With 5 bases removed from V and 1 base from J, the gap between germline ends came to 13 bases. Germline lookup yields CDR1 SQVTM and CDR2 ANQGSEA. The DNA of the CDR3 is TGCAGCGTTTCTCCAGCGGCAGGCACAGATACGCAGTATTTT. Encoded protein: CSVSPAAGTDTQYF.

This clonotype came up many times. The CDR3 sequence is CASSAVSKSTDTQYF. In nucleotides, the CDR3 is TGCGCCAGCAGCGCCGTTAGTAAAAGCACAGATACGCAGTATTTT. The V call is TRBV5-1, the J call TRBJ2-3; D is undetermined. The germline V and J ends were trimmed by 4 bases and 0 bases, with 12 bases remaining between them. The CDR3 is 15 residues long. Looked up from germline, CDR1 is SGHRS and CDR2 is YFSETQ. Combining the CDR3 with reference TRBV5-1 and TRBJ2-3 gives the whole variable domain KAGVTQTPRYLIKTRGQQVTLSCSPISGHRSVSWYQQTPGQGLQFLFEYFSETQRNKGNFPGRFSGRQFSNSRSEMNVSTLELGDSALYLCASSAVSKSTDTQYFGPGTRLTVL.

There are many counts of this clonotype. The gene calls are TRBV5-1 and TRBJ1-2, with D unresolved. V was cut by 0 bases and J by 4 bases, with 10 bases left in between. This CDR3 region has 14 residues. The V gene's germline CDR1 is SGHRS and CDR2 YFSETQ. CDR3 amino acids: CASSLEPGPYGYTF. The CDR3 DNA is TGCGCCAGCAGCTTGGAACCAGGACCCTATGGCTACACCTTC.

This chain connects TRBV7-9 to TRBJ1-5, with D perhaps matching TRBD1 (6 bases). The CDR3 consists of 16 residues. V was clipped by 4 bases and J by 6 bases, with 19 bases between them. The germline V gene encodes CDR1 SEHNR and CDR2 FQNEAQ (reference sequence). The CDR3 region is CASSSGPTGRGQPQHF. The CDR3 nucleotides read TGTGCCAGCAGCTCTGGCCCAACAGGGAGAGGTCAGCCCCAGCATTTT.

Regarding this clonotype: Its ends do not fully match the called genes, so a read error is possible. The chain recombines TRBV6-5 with TRBJ2-7, with 9 bases fitting TRBD2. This CDR3 is 16 amino acids long. Germline assignment: CDR1 MNHEY and CDR2 SVGAGI. In DNA, the CDR3 is TGTGCCAGCAGTAACTCAGCGGGGGGCCACTCCTACGAGCAGTACTTC. It yields the protein CASSNSAGGHSYEQYF.

This clonotype was counted between two and nine times. This chain connects TRBV14 to TRBJ2-1; 8 nucleotides align to TRBD1. The CDR3 is 17 amino acids. Per germline, CDR1 SGHDN and CDR2 FVKESK. The V gene end was trimmed by 0 bases and the J gene end by 7 bases; junction bases not matched to a gene: 11. The CDR3 sequence is CASSQELGQGALNEQFF. CDR3 DNA: TGTGCCAGCAGCCAAGAATTGGGGCAGGGGGCGCTTAATGAGCAGTTCTTC.

CDR3 sequence reads: CASSSSRSYNSPLHF. The CDR3 coding sequence is TGTGCCAGCAGCTCTTCCCGCTCCTATAATTCACCCCTCCACTTT. The chain is built from TRBV6-6 and TRBJ1-6; D not certain. Germline V gives CDR1 MNHNY, CDR2 SVGAGI (reference sequence). Trimming stripped 6 bases from V and 0 bases from J, with 9 bases between. CDR3 length: 15 residues.

J is TRBJ1-4 and V is TRBV5-1, with D unresolved. This CDR3 contains 13 residues. The germline gives CDR1 SGHRS, CDR2 YFSETQ. V dropped 6 bases and J dropped 8 bases, with 14 bases sitting between them. The CDR3 DNA follows: TGCGCCAGCACCAAGGGCAGCGGAGAAAAACTGTTTTTT. This encodes CASTKGSGEKLFF.

Remarks on this clonotype: An end of the junction differs from the germline gene, which may be a read error. The chain links TRBV7-9 to TRBJ1-1; D is uncertain. Germline CDR1 is SEHNR and CDR2 is FQNEAQ (reference sequence). The CDR3 length is 14 residues. This chain's CDR3 is CASSEAATNTETFF. DNA of the CDR3: TGTGCCAGCAGCGAGGCGGCCACGAACACTGAAACTTTCTTT.

Comment on this clonotype: Possible read error: a much larger clone is one base away. This rearrangement joins TRBV20-1 to TRBJ1-2; D remains unclear. Germline lookup yields CDR1 DFQATT and CDR2 SNEGSKA (reference sequence). There are 11 residues in the CDR3. CDR3 sequence reads: CSARFDVSYIF. As DNA, the CDR3 is TGCAGTGCTAGATTCGACGTCTCCTACATCTTC.

The sample holds many counts of this clonotype. This sequence joins TRBV20-1 and TRBJ2-7; D is ambiguous. The V end lost 1 base, the J end lost 3 bases, and 13 bases lay between the germline ends. Germline V CDR1 and CDR2: DFQATT, SNEGSKA (reference sequence). This CDR3 is built from 14 residues. The CDR3 here is CSARVPTADYEQYF. CDR3 in DNA: TGCAGTGCTAGAGTTCCGACTGCCGACTACGAGCAGTACTTC.

The V and J genes are TRBV19 and TRBJ1-2; a possible D gene is TRBD1 (5 bases). The germline V gene encodes CDR1 LNHDA and CDR2 SQIVND (reference sequence). The ends were cut back, 0 bases at V and 0 bases at J, with 14 bases in the middle. The CDR3 length is 17 residues. The CDR3 loop is CASSIEGNRRPNYGYTF. DNA of the CDR3: TGTGCCAGTAGTATAGAGGGGAACAGGCGACCTAACTATGGCTACACCTTC.

This rearrangement joins TRBV29-1 to TRBJ2-5; no firm D call. Germline V CDR1 and CDR2: SQVTM, ANQGSEA. This CDR3 comprises 11 residues. Trimming stripped 7 bases from V and 4 bases from J, with 10 bases between. Here the CDR3 reads CSASWVETQYF. The CDR3 DNA is TGCAGCGCGAGCTGGGTAGAGACCCAGTACTTC. The full variable domain, rest sourced from reference TRBV29-1 and TRBJ2-5, is SAVISQKPSRDICQRGTSLTIQCQVDSQVTMMFWYRQQPGQSLTLIATANQGSEATYESGFVIDKFPISRPNLTFSTLTVSNMSPEDSSIYLCSASWVETQYFGPGTRLLVL.

The chain has TRBV7-2 and TRBJ1-2; D gene uncertain. V lost 2 bases, J lost 0 bases, and 13 bases lay in between. Germline CDR1 and CDR2: SGHTA and FQGNSA. The CDR3 extends over 16 amino acids. CDR3 amino acids: CASSLRIGEANYGYTF. The CDR3 DNA reads as TGTGCCAGCAGCTTAAGGATCGGGGAAGCTAACTATGGCTACACCTTC.

This clonotype was counted between two and nine times. This may be a read error: a much more frequent sequence differs by one nucleotide. Written as DNA, the CDR3 is TGCAGGGCTAGCGGGGGGAACAATGAGCAGTTCTTC. Protein: CRASGGNNEQFF. The J gene is TRBJ2-1, the V gene TRBV20-1; TRBD2 matches at 11 bases. Germline CDR1 DFQATT, CDR2 SNEGSKA (reference sequence). This CDR3 is built from 12 residues.

The chain uses TRBV30 and TRBJ1-5; 8 bases map to TRBD1. Germline-derived CDR1 and CDR2 are GTSNPN and SVGIG (reference sequence). The V segment lost 2 bases and the J segment 9 bases; nucleotides outside the gene matches: 27. CDR3 length equals 20 residues. CDR3 in DNA: TGTGCCTGGAGTCTGGAGGGGCAGGGGGCGGATAGTAGTCAGTCAAGGCCCCAGCATTTT. It is translated as CAWSLEGQGADSSQSRPQHF.